The source of this T cell receptor beta chain is a study of T cells in Graves' hyperthyroidism and ophthalmopathy. The CDR3 runs to 14 residues. J lost 5 bases, V lost 6 bases, and 8 bases had no gene match. This clonotype was seen repeatedly, ten times or more. What was amplified from RNA transcripts were TCR beta CDR3 regions. HTBI primers drove first-round RT-PCR of the TCR CDR3. TCRdb reprocessed the multiplex PCR reads via MiXCR and lists one record per CDR3 protein. The top ten clones hold about a quarter of a sample with 500,000 to 550,000 distinct CDR3 sequences, roughly 20% of them seen once. Diagnostic assessment was based on clinical symptoms, serum thyroxine and TRAb, thyroid ultrasound and orbital computed tomography.

The TCR sequence derives from a man in his late teens or twenties with Graves' hyperthyroidism. Sequencing was done on a sample of blood. The chain couples TRBV12-3 or TRBV12-4 to TRBJ1-1; the match to TRBD1 covers 8 bases. The DNA for the CDR3 is TGTGCCAGCAGGGTCAACAGGGGGGGGACTGAAGCTTTCTTT. Amino acid sequence: CASRVNRGGTEAFF.